The 15 T cell receptor beta chains in this list originate from one sample, sequenced in a study of blood T cell repertoires in COVID-19. The method was immunoSEQ multiplex PCR; TCRdb's version includes in-frame clones alone and lacks a portion of them. The data contain about 180,000 clones, approximately 87% of them singletons. The source material was peripheral blood. Every receptor here comes from a woman in her seventies with COVID-19, enrolled during active disease.

This chain links TRBV5-1 with TRBJ2-4, with 7 bases that match TRBD1. The CDR3 consists of 14 residues. Germline V lookup: CDR1 SGHRS, CDR2 YFSETQ. The trim removed 4 bases at V and 9 bases at J, leaving 10 bases unmatched. CDR3 region: CASSERQGSGIQYF. Here the CDR3 DNA reads TGCGCCAGCAGCGAGAGACAGGGTTCGGGCATTCAGTACTTC.

The chain employs TRBV7-2 and TRBJ1-2; the match to TRBD1 covers 7 bases. Looked up from germline, CDR1 is SGHTA and CDR2 is FQGNSA. The CDR3 spans 14 residues. The V gene end was trimmed by 2 bases and the J gene end by 4 bases; junction bases not matched to a gene: 4. DNA of the CDR3: TGTGCCAGCAGCTTACCCGGGACAGCCTATGGCTACACCTTC. Its translation: CASSLPGTAYGYTF.

In its sample, this clone was seen a few times. The chain joins TRBV9 to TRBJ1-5; D not certain. This CDR3 region has 15 residues. V lost 0 bases and J 6 bases, leaving 13 bases between the germline ends. The V gene's germline CDR1 is SGDLS and CDR2 YYNGEE. CDR3 amino acids: CASSVGAEFSQPQHF. The CDR3 DNA follows: TGTGCCAGCAGCGTAGGGGCCGAGTTCAGTCAGCCCCAGCATTTT. Variable domain in full (rest from reference TRBV9 and TRBJ1-5): DSGVTQTPKHLITATGQRVTLRCSPRSGDLSVYWYQQSLDQGLQFLIQYYNGEERAKGNILERFSAQQFPDLHSELNLSSLELGDSALYFCASSVGAEFSQPQHFGDGTRLSIL.

As regards this clone: Other nucleotide sequences in the sample specify the same CDR3. The V and J genes are TRBV29-1 and TRBJ2-1, with 7 bases fitting TRBD1. Germline V gene lookup returns CDR1 SQVTM and CDR2 ANQGSEA. The CDR3 covers 15 residues. V shed 1 base and J 4 bases; nucleotides not matched to a gene: 7. CDR3 DNA sequence: TGCAGCGTTGAAGGTACAGGGGTGTCTTACAATGAGCAGTTCTTC. This codes for CSVEGTGVSYNEQFF.

The V gene is TRBV10-2, the J gene TRBJ2-1; D might be TRBD1 (7 bases). Germline assignment: CDR1 WSHSY and CDR2 SAAADI. The CDR3 runs to 15 residues. The germline V and J ends were trimmed by 7 bases and 4 bases, with 17 bases remaining between them. The CDR3 sequence is CASNNLAGGYNEQFF. The DNA of the CDR3 is TGCGCCAGCAACAACTTGGCAGGGGGGTACAATGAGCAGTTCTTC.

CDR3 nucleotides: TGTGCCAGCAGCTTCAAGGGGGACAGTGGTGGCTACACCTTC. This gives the protein CASSFKGDSGGYTF. V is TRBV7-9 and J is TRBJ1-2; 7 nucleotides match TRBD1. Per the germline V gene, CDR1 is SEHNR and CDR2 is FQNEAQ (reference sequence). The CDR3 is made up of 14 amino acids. Germline trimming cut 3 bases from V and 7 bases from J; bases unmatched to any gene: 8.

The chain employs TRBV19 and TRBJ2-7; TRBD1 matches at 10 bases. J was trimmed by 6 bases and V by 5 bases; bases with no gene match: 10. Germline V CDR1 and CDR2: LNHDA, SQIVND (reference sequence). There are 15 residues in the CDR3. The CDR3 here is CASSPRQGALGEQYF. The CDR3 nucleotides are TGTGCCAGTAGTCCCAGACAGGGGGCGCTTGGCGAGCAGTACTTC.

This clone was observed a single time. The genes are TRBV7-3 and TRBJ2-7; 7 positions agree with TRBD2. The CDR3 spans 15 residues. J was trimmed by 8 bases and V by 0 bases; bases with no gene match: 10. CDR1 and CDR2 from the germline V gene are SGHTA and FQGTGA. The CDR3 protein is CASSLTDASGSKQYF. The CDR3 DNA reads as TGTGCCAGCAGCTTAACGGATGCTAGCGGAAGCAAGCAGTACTTC.

The chain employs TRBV18 and TRBJ1-4; 7 nucleotides agree with TRBD1. CDR1 and CDR2 from the germline V gene are KGHSH and LQKENI. CDR3 length equals 12 residues. V gave up 6 bases and J gave up 8 bases; unmatched junction bases: 3. CDR3 DNA: TGTGCCAGCTCGCTGGACAGGGAAAAACTGTTTTTT. Translated: CASSLDREKLFF.

In DNA, the CDR3 is TGTGCCAGTAGTATAGCCCCGGACAGGGGTGACATTCAGTACTTC. Its protein product is CASSIAPDRGDIQYF. The chain couples TRBV19 to TRBJ2-4; 9 bases are shared with TRBD1. This CDR3 contains 15 residues. V shed 1 base and J 8 bases; nucleotides not matched to a gene: 6. Germline loops: CDR1 LNHDA, CDR2 SQIVND (reference sequence).

The gene calls are TRBV7-9 and TRBJ2-7; 10 bases fit TRBD1. V gave up 4 bases and J gave up 4 bases; unmatched junction bases: 7. The CDR3 is 15 amino acids. The germline V gene encodes CDR1 SEHNR and CDR2 FQNEAQ (reference sequence). The chain's CDR3 is CASSSPGQGHYEQYF. Here the CDR3 DNA reads TGTGCCAGCAGCTCACCGGGACAGGGGCATTACGAGCAGTACTTC.

This chain connects TRBV5-1 to TRBJ1-1; D unclear. The CDR3 has 14 amino acids. CDR1 and CDR2 (germline): SGHRS, YFSETQ. V lost 5 bases, J lost 0 bases, and 11 bases lay in between. The CDR3 DNA is TGCGCCAGCAGGCCTCAGGTAATGAACACTGAAGCTTTCTTT. Translated: CASRPQVMNTEAFF. Full variable domain (outside the CDR3, taken from reference TRBV5-1 and TRBJ1-1): KAGVTQTPRYLIKTRGQQVTLSCSPISGHRSVSWYQQTPGQGLQFLFEYFSETQRNKGNFPGRFSGRQFSNSRSEMNVSTLELGDSALYLCASRPQVMNTEAFFGQGTRLTVV.

This clone has just a few counts. This sequence joins TRBV24-1 and TRBJ2-7, with TRBD2 matching 7 bases. CDR1 KGHDR and CDR2 SFDVKD come from the germline V gene. The CDR3 has 14 residues. The V gene end was trimmed by 9 bases and the J gene end by 5 bases; junction bases not matched to a gene: 12. For the CDR3, the DNA is TGTGCCACCCGGGGTGAGCGGGAATTCGACGAGCAGTACTTC. Its translation: CATRGEREFDEQYF.

V and J are TRBV19 and TRBJ1-5; 10 bases align to TRBD1. V shed 3 bases and J 6 bases; nucleotides not matched to a gene: 5. Germline CDR1 is LNHDA and CDR2 is SQIVND (reference sequence). This CDR3 spans 15 amino acids. CDR3 region: CASSIPTGGGQPQHF. The CDR3 coding sequence is TGTGCCAGTAGTATCCCGACAGGGGGCGGTCAGCCCCAGCATTTT.

V usage is TRBV4-2 and J usage is TRBJ2-5; D call uncertain. From germline, CDR1 is LGHNA and CDR2 YNFKEQ. Trimming pared 0 bases from V and 1 base from J, leaving 3 bases between. The CDR3 covers 13 residues. Here the CDR3 DNA reads TGTGCCAGCAGCCAAGACTCCCAAGAGACCCAGTACTTC. It encodes CASSQDSQETQYF.